These 18 T cell receptor beta chains share one sample of origin, sequenced in a study of T-cell reconstitution after alpha-beta-depleted transplantation in children. As it was prepared, the TCRbeta library received unique molecular identifiers. Each CDR3 protein is one row after TCRdb ran MiXCR on the PCR reads. The sample records 420,000 or so distinct CDR3 sequences, 11% being singletons. The sample was PBMCs from the stem cell graft donor, taken from the stem cell graft. The origin of the receptors is a human donor who donated a stem cell graft to a child with acute myeloid leukemia.

This clonotype was detected only a few times. V gene TRBV20-1 combines with J gene TRBJ2-7; 8 nucleotides line up with TRBD1. Germline V CDR1 and CDR2: DFQATT, SNEGSKA (reference sequence). V gave up 6 bases and J gave up 1 base; unmatched junction bases: 11. The CDR3 is 15 residues long. CDR3 amino acids: CSAPYGGDRSYEQYF. CDR3 sequence (DNA): TGCAGTGCCCCCTACGGCGGGGACAGGTCCTACGAGCAGTACTTC.

The chain recombines TRBV20-1 with TRBJ1-1, with D hard to call. Germline V gene data show CDR1 as DFQATT and CDR2 as SNEGSKA (reference sequence). Trimming pared 3 bases from V and 5 bases from J, leaving 19 bases between. CDR3 length: 15 amino acids. CDR3 coding DNA: TGCAGTGCTAGGGAGGTCGGGGAGTGGCGGACTGAAGCTTTCTTT. It yields the protein CSAREVGEWRTEAFF.

This chain connects TRBV7-3 to TRBJ2-2; 7 positions agree with TRBD2. V gave up 5 bases and J gave up 1 base; unmatched junction bases: 4. The germline V gene has CDR1 SGHTA and CDR2 FQGTGA. The CDR3 length is 15 residues. CDR3 nucleotide sequence: TGTGCCAGCAGCCCAGCGGGGCTGAACACCGGGGAGCTGTTTTTT. Translated, it gives CASSPAGLNTGELFF.

This clonotype was seen a few times. The V call is TRBV20-1, the J call TRBJ1-5, with D possibly matching TRBD1 (5 bases). Germline V gene sequence: CDR1 DFQATT, CDR2 SNEGSKA (reference sequence). The CDR3 is 15 residues long. V was trimmed by 4 bases and J by 3 bases, leaving 16 bases between them. DNA for the CDR3: TGCAGTGCTACCCGGCCAGGGTGGGACAATCAGCCCCAGCATTTT. Translated, it gives CSATRPGWDNQPQHF.

This clonotype showed up just a few times. This rearrangement joins TRBV6-1 to TRBJ1-1; D possibly corresponds to TRBD1 (6 bases). The V end lost 5 bases, the J end lost 3 bases, and 13 bases lay between the germline ends. CDR1 is MNHNS, CDR2 SASEGT, per germline. The CDR3 is 14 residues long. The CDR3 spells CASSLYRADTEAFF. The CDR3 DNA reads as TGTGCCAGCAGTCTGTACAGGGCAGACACTGAAGCTTTCTTT.

This clonotype was observed many times. The chain couples TRBV6-6 to TRBJ2-1; D uncertain. The CDR3 sequence is 12 residues long. Between the trimmed V and J ends, which lost 2 bases and 4 bases, there was a span of 3 bases. In germline, CDR1 is MNHNY, CDR2 SVGAGI (reference sequence). As DNA, the CDR3 is TGTGCCAGCAGTTACCCATACAATGAGCAGTTCTTC. Protein sequence: CASSYPYNEQFF.

V is TRBV29-1 and J is TRBJ2-3, with 10 bases aligning to TRBD2. V was clipped by 0 bases and J by 6 bases; unmatched bases: 9. Germline CDR1 SQVTM, CDR2 ANQGSEA. The CDR3 sequence is 16 residues long. Here the CDR3 reads CSVEDLGLAPHDTQYF. The CDR3 coding sequence is TGCAGCGTTGAAGATTTGGGACTAGCGCCGCACGATACGCAGTATTTT.

The CDR3 protein is CASSHPAGGNTGELFF. DNA of the CDR3: TGTGCCAGCAGCCATCCCGCGGGGGGGAACACCGGGGAGCTGTTTTTT. The V and J genes are TRBV3-1 and TRBJ2-2, with 8 nucleotides matching TRBD2. This CDR3 comprises 16 residues. V lost 3 bases, J lost 1 base, and 4 bases stayed unmatched. The germline V gene encodes CDR1 LGHDT and CDR2 YNNKEL (reference sequence).

This clonotype occurred a few times. J is TRBJ1-4 and V is TRBV6-1, with 10 bases that match TRBD1. J was trimmed by 6 bases and V by 6 bases; bases with no gene match: 7. CDR1 and CDR2 (germline): MNHNS, SASEGT. This CDR3 contains 15 residues. The CDR3 here is CASSTVGTGDEKLFF. For the CDR3, the DNA is TGTGCCAGCAGCACGGTGGGGACAGGGGATGAAAAACTGTTTTTT.

This clonotype was seen ten or more times. This chain links TRBV6-5 with TRBJ2-5; TRBD1 matches 10 bases. V was clipped by 4 bases and J by 5 bases; unmatched bases: 10. The CDR3 has 16 amino acids. The germline CDR1 and CDR2 sequences are MNHEY and SVGAGI. CDR3 protein: CASSLRQGARAETQYF. DNA for the CDR3: TGTGCCAGCAGTTTAAGACAGGGGGCAAGGGCGGAGACCCAGTACTTC.

This clonotype has a count of ten or more. The chain joins TRBV7-6 to TRBJ1-1, with D possibly being TRBD1 (6 bases). With 7 bases removed from V and 7 bases from J, the gap between germline ends came to 16 bases. Germline V gene data show CDR1 as SGHVS and CDR2 as FNYEAQ. The CDR3 contains 13 residues. The CDR3 here is CASTKTRGGEAFF. In DNA, the CDR3 is TGTGCCAGCACCAAAACCAGGGGCGGTGAAGCTTTCTTT.

This clonotype has just a few counts. This chain links TRBV12-3 or TRBV12-4 with TRBJ1-1, with 7 bases matching TRBD1. The V and J ends lost 7 bases and 1 base, in that order; junction bases with no gene match: 9. The CDR3 is made up of 15 amino acids. The CDR3: CASISRGGSNTEAFF. The CDR3 DNA reads as TGTGCCAGCATTTCCAGGGGGGGATCGAACACTGAAGCTTTCTTT.

This clonotype has ten or more counts. The chain recombines TRBV27 with TRBJ1-4; D is unclear. Between the trimmed V and J ends, which lost 4 bases and 5 bases, there was a span of 11 bases. Germline assignment: CDR1 MNHEY and CDR2 SMNVEV (reference sequence). CDR3 size: 14 residues. DNA for the CDR3: TGTGCCAGCAGTTATTACGGCTCGAATGAAAAACTGTTTTTT. It specifies CASSYYGSNEKLFF.

This chain connects TRBV19 to TRBJ2-3, with 9 positions matching TRBD1. The germline gives CDR1 LNHDA, CDR2 SQIVND (reference sequence). CDR3 length equals 15 residues. With 5 bases clipped from V and 5 bases from J, the junction kept 8 bases outside the gene matches. The CDR3 protein is CASSRTGAAGDTQYF. The CDR3 nucleotides read TGTGCCAGTAGTCGGACAGGGGCGGCTGGAGATACGCAGTATTTT.

This clonotype was seen a few times. V usage is TRBV7-2 and J usage is TRBJ2-7; 8 bases match TRBD2. The V gene's germline CDR1 is SGHTA and CDR2 FQGNSA. The V gene end was trimmed by 5 bases and the J gene end by 3 bases; junction bases not matched to a gene: 15. This CDR3 is 17 amino acids long. Here the CDR3 DNA reads TGTGCCAGCAGCAGAGAGGGCGGTAGCGGGATCAACTACGAGCAGTACTTC. Its translation is CASSREGGSGINYEQYF.

The gene calls are TRBV3-1 and TRBJ2-3; 10 bases fit TRBD2. Germline loops: CDR1 LGHDT, CDR2 YNNKEL (reference sequence). The CDR3 sequence is 16 residues long. With 4 bases clipped from V and 6 bases from J, the junction kept 10 bases outside the gene matches. For the CDR3, the DNA is TGTGCCAGCAGCCGAGGAAGCGGGGGGGCGGAGGATACGCAGTATTTT. As protein: CASSRGSGGAEDTQYF.

This clonotype has just a few counts. CDR3 bases: TGTGCCAGCACCCGCTCGGGGAGCGGGGGTGCAGATACGCAGTATTTT. Translation gives CASTRSGSGGADTQYF. The chain carries TRBV6-1 and TRBJ2-3, with 8 bases fitting TRBD2. The V segment lost 7 bases and the J segment 4 bases; nucleotides outside the gene matches: 13. Germline lookup yields CDR1 MNHNS and CDR2 SASEGT. CDR3 length equals 16 residues.

The J gene is TRBJ2-7, the V gene TRBV11-2, with D perhaps TRBD2 (5 bases). V shed 5 bases and J shed 0 bases, with 23 bases lying between them. CDR1 and CDR2 (germline): SGHAT, FQNNGV. This CDR3 contains 18 residues. CDR3: CASSLKARDWESSYEQYF. The CDR3 nucleotides read TGTGCCAGCAGCCTCAAGGCGAGGGATTGGGAAAGCTCCTACGAGCAGTACTTC.